This TCR beta chain was identified in a study of shared clonotypes between healthy human individuals. Regarding the study as a whole: Shared across four donors were about 4.8% of the naive CD4 clonotypes.

A note on this clone: Its cognate antigen is unknown.

The CDR3 contains 12 residues. V lost 4 bases to trimming and J lost 11 bases, with 14 bases between them. Looked up from germline, CDR1 is WSHSY and CDR2 is SAAADI. This table comes from immunoSEQ multiplex PCR, and its TCRdb copy is limited to in-frame clones, with some not included. Counted here are about 1.5 million clones, around 97% occurring once; the ten biggest clones make up 0.95% to 1.5%. All donors were Caucasian adults living in Nashville, Tennessee. This chain uses TRBV10-2 with TRBJ1-1; unclear D gene. Sequenced material: naive CD4+ T cells sorted from blood. As to subset: CD45RA+ positively selected. This sequence was found in a man aged 25 to 40 in good health. The CDR3 reads CASSGSQSWAFF. The CDR3 DNA is TGCGCCAGCAGTGGGTCACAGAGTTGGGCTTTCTTT.